This note documents a single T cell receptor beta chain sequence. The sample is drawn from a study of blood T cell repertoires in COVID-19. For the study at large: The United States, Italy and Spain provided the acute and convalescent COVID-19 samples. PBMCs, B-cell-depleted T cells, or T cells were the source of the cDNA or gDNA that made up the material.

As originally analysed: Estimated nucleated cell counts came from reference gene primer amplification. Sequenced by immunoSEQ multiplex PCR; TCRdb stores in-frame clones only, minus some. Clonal size and the V and J genes are those of that table, whereas D and trimming came from the DNA. The top ten hold about 30% of the sample, which has fewer than 45,000 clones, roughly 78% seen once. This TCR came from a man aged 55 to 70 with acute or convalescent COVID-19. Sequences were obtained from peripheral blood.

Here the CDR3 DNA reads TGTGCCAGCAGCTTAGCGGAGACAGGCCGTGGGGAGCTGTTTTTT. It codes for CASSLAETGRGELFF. The chain links TRBV7-2 to TRBJ2-2; D perhaps matches TRBD1 (6 bases). This CDR3 has 15 residues. V was pared by 0 bases and J by 8 bases, with 13 bases between. The germline CDR1 and CDR2 sequences are SGHTA and FQGNSA. Variable domain in full (rest from reference TRBV7-2 and TRBJ2-2): GAGVSQSPSNKVTEKGKDVELRCDPISGHTALYWYRQSLGQGLEFLIYFQGNSAPDKSGLPSDRFSAERTGGSVSTLTIQRTQQEDSAVYLCASSLAETGRGELFFGEGSRLTVL.